Listed here are 24 T cell receptor beta chains from one sample, sequenced in a study of blood T cell repertoires in COVID-19. Repertoires were generated with immunoSEQ multiplex PCR, while TCRdb's copy carries only in-frame clones and drops some. This table has roughly 300,000 clones, 87% appearing once. The sample consisted of PBMCs or T cells enriched from blood (not recorded which). These receptor sequences come from a woman aged 25-40 years who had recovered from COVID-19.

The gene calls are TRBV6-1 and TRBJ2-2; no firm D call. Germline values: CDR1 MNHNS, CDR2 SASEGT. Deletions cut 2 bases from V and 2 bases from J, with 6 bases between. This CDR3 has 14 residues. Here the CDR3 reads CASSELRNTGELFF. CDR3 in DNA: TGTGCCAGCAGTGAATTGAGAAACACCGGGGAGCTGTTTTTT.

This clone has a handful of counts. The chain employs TRBV5-1 and TRBJ2-2; 7 bases are a match to TRBD1. Trimming cost V 1 base and J 4 bases; bases outside gene matches: 4. The CDR3 is made up of 15 amino acids. Looked up from germline, CDR1 is SGHRS and CDR2 is YFSETQ. The CDR3 DNA reads TGCGCCAGCAGCTTGCGACAGGGTGCCACCGGGGAGCTGTTTTTT. Its protein product is CASSLRQGATGELFF.

There are a few counts of this clone. The chain's CDR3 is CACAGTRNTEAFF. CDR3 DNA: TGTGCCTGCGCGGGGACGAGGAACACTGAAGCTTTCTTT. This chain links TRBV30 with TRBJ1-1; perhaps TRBD1 as D (5 bases). Germline CDR1 GTSNPN, CDR2 SVGIG (reference sequence). The CDR3 sequence is 13 residues long. Trimming took 6 bases from V and 1 from J, leaving 12 bases between them.

This clone was recorded only once. Mismatch with germline at one junction end may stem from a read error. The CDR3 protein is CASSEQGQGTQYF. CDR3 DNA sequence: TGTGCCAGCAGTGAACAGGGGCAAGGGACCCAGTACTTC. The chain uses TRBV6-4 and TRBJ2-5, with 7 bases fitting TRBD1. Looked up from germline, CDR1 is MRHNA and CDR2 is SNTAGT. CDR3 length: 13 residues.

V is TRBV10-2 and J is TRBJ2-3, with 8 positions matching TRBD2. Losses at the gene ends were 8 bases for V and 4 bases for J; bases not matched to a gene: 23. Per the germline V gene, CDR1 is WSHSY and CDR2 is SAAADI. The CDR3 loop spans 19 amino acids. DNA of the CDR3: TGCGCCAGCCGGGGCATCCCGGGACTAGGGGTAAGGGCGCCAGATACGCAGTATTTT. It translates to CASRGIPGLGVRAPDTQYF.

CDR3 sequence (DNA): TGTGCCAGCAGCGGAACTTCGACAGCATCAAGGGGAGCTTTCTTT. Translation: CASSGTSTASRGAFF. The chain uses TRBV9 and TRBJ1-1, with TRBD1 as a possible D gene (5 bases). The V gene lost 3 bases and the J gene lost 10 bases, with 22 bases spanning the gap. Germline CDR1 is SGDLS and CDR2 is YYNGEE. The CDR3 runs to 15 residues.

This chain uses TRBV5-1 with TRBJ1-1; 7 nucleotides match TRBD1. J was trimmed by 4 bases and V by 4 bases; bases with no gene match: 7. The CDR3 extends over 14 amino acids. The germline V gene has CDR1 SGHRS and CDR2 YFSETQ. The CDR3 sequence: CASSPRGSATEAFF. CDR3 DNA: TGCGCCAGCAGCCCCAGGGGGAGTGCCACTGAAGCTTTCTTT.

This chain uses TRBV11-2 with TRBJ2-6; TRBD1 matches at 8 bases. The CDR3 loop spans 16 amino acids. Trimming took 7 bases from V and 2 from J; bases not matched to a gene: 7. The germline V gene has CDR1 SGHAT and CDR2 FQNNGV. The CDR3 DNA sequence: TGTGCCAGCACCAGGACAGGGAATGCTGGGGCCAACGTCCTGACTTTC. Translating it yields CASTRTGNAGANVLTF. The whole variable domain, filled in from reference TRBV11-2 and TRBJ2-6, reads EAGVAQSPRYKIIEKRQSVAFWCNPISGHATLYWYQQILGQGPKLLIQFQNNGVVDDSQLPKDRFSAERLKGVDSTLKIQPAKLEDSAVYLCASTRTGNAGANVLTFGAGSRLTVL.

The J gene is TRBJ1-2, the V gene TRBV7-3; D is ambiguous. This CDR3 is 15 amino acids long. V was pared by 5 bases and J by 6 bases, with 19 bases between. Germline V gene data show CDR1 as SGHTA and CDR2 as FQGTGA. The CDR3 region is CASSPTVEAADGYTF. The DNA of the CDR3 is TGTGCCAGCAGCCCAACGGTGGAGGCCGCGGATGGCTACACCTTC.

The chain joins TRBV7-2 to TRBJ2-5; D may be TRBD1 (5 bases). CDR3 length: 13 residues. Looked up from germline, CDR1 is SGHTA and CDR2 is FQGNSA. V was trimmed by 5 bases and J by 4 bases, leaving 11 bases between them. The CDR3 reads CASSPHQGETQYF. The CDR3 DNA is TGTGCCAGCAGCCCCCACCAGGGAGAGACCCAGTACTTC.

This clone occurred once. J is TRBJ2-1 and V is TRBV7-2; TRBD2 matches at 10 bases. Germline trimming cut 1 base from V and 8 bases from J; bases unmatched to any gene: 8. The CDR3 consists of 16 residues. Per the germline V gene, CDR1 is SGHTA and CDR2 is FQGNSA. DNA for the CDR3: TGTGCCAGCAGCTTAGGTCCAGGAGCGGGGGGGTATGAGCAGTTCTTC. Its protein product is CASSLGPGAGGYEQFF.

The genes are TRBV30 and TRBJ2-2, with 7 bases lining up with TRBD2. This CDR3 contains 16 residues. Losses at the gene ends were 3 bases for V and 1 base for J; bases not matched to a gene: 8. Germline lookup yields CDR1 GTSNPN and CDR2 SVGIG (reference sequence). The CDR3 protein is CAWSSWGGKNTGELFF. The DNA for the CDR3 is TGTGCCTGGAGCTCCTGGGGGGGGAAGAACACCGGGGAGCTGTTTTTT.

The gene calls are TRBV6-5 and TRBJ1-1; maybe TRBD1 (5 bases). V lost 8 bases, J lost 6 bases, and 16 bases lay in between. Germline lookup yields CDR1 MNHEY and CDR2 SVGAGI. CDR3 size: 13 residues. The CDR3 DNA follows: TGTGCCAGCGGCAGGGCTATAAGTCCTGAAGCTTTCTTT. Protein product: CASGRAISPEAFF.

The chain employs TRBV6-2 or TRBV6-3 and TRBJ1-2; possibly TRBD1 for D (6 bases). V lost 5 bases, J lost 1 base, and 14 bases lay in between. This CDR3 is 15 amino acids long. From germline, CDR1 is MNHEY and CDR2 SVGEGT. The CDR3 DNA sequence: TGTGCCAGCAGTACTACAGGGCATGGTAACTATGGCTACACCTTC. It is translated as CASSTTGHGNYGYTF.

The J gene is TRBJ2-7, the V gene TRBV27, with 11 bases identical to TRBD2. The CDR3 consists of 15 residues. CDR1 is MNHEY, CDR2 SMNVEV, per germline (reference sequence). The ends lost 4 bases at V and 2 bases at J; junction bases unmatched: 4. The CDR3 bases are TGTGCCAGCAGTTCGCGACTAGCGGGAACCTACGAGCAGTACTTC. Amino acid sequence: CASSSRLAGTYEQYF.

This clone was picked up one time. The chain couples TRBV6-4 to TRBJ1-2, with a weak D call TRBD1 (6 bases). From germline, CDR1 is MRHNA and CDR2 SNTAGT. The CDR3 has 13 residues. V was cut by 4 bases and J by 4 bases, with 10 bases left in between. This CDR3 reads CASSGGPTYGYTF. The CDR3 nucleotides read TGTGCCAGCAGTGGGGGGCCTACCTATGGCTACACCTTC.

The chain combines TRBV30 with TRBJ1-2, with D unresolved. Trimming pared 1 base from V and 4 bases from J, leaving 10 bases between. Germline V CDR1 and CDR2: GTSNPN, SVGIG (reference sequence). This CDR3 is 13 amino acids long. The chain's CDR3 is CAWSGGHGYGYTF. In DNA, the CDR3 is TGTGCCTGGAGTGGAGGGCACGGCTATGGCTACACCTTC.

The chain is built from TRBV18 and TRBJ2-3, with D unresolved. There are 13 residues in the CDR3. CDR1 and CDR2 from the germline V gene are KGHSH and LQKENI. V was pared by 4 bases and J by 0 bases, with 5 bases between. The CDR3 coding sequence is TGTGCCAGCTCACAATCAAGCACAGATACGCAGTATTTT. This codes for CASSQSSTDTQYF.

This rearrangement joins TRBV6-1 to TRBJ1-5; 12 bases map to TRBD1. This CDR3 contains 17 residues. Germline CDR1 is MNHNS and CDR2 is SASEGT. V shed 2 bases and J 7 bases; nucleotides not matched to a gene: 9. The CDR3 reads CASSEPRPGTGGQPQHF. The CDR3, as DNA: TGTGCCAGCAGTGAACCCCGCCCAGGGACAGGGGGCCAGCCCCAGCATTTT.

V is TRBV3-1 (or the pseudogene TRBV3-2) and J is TRBJ2-7, with 8 bases that match TRBD1. The CDR3 has 16 residues. Germline V gives CDR1 LGHDT, CDR2 YNNKEL (reference sequence). Trimming at V came to 0 bases and at J to 4 bases, leaving 8 bases not matched to a gene. CDR3 residues: CASSQDVRGRSYEQYF. CDR3 DNA: TGTGCCAGCAGCCAAGATGTCAGGGGGCGCTCTTACGAGCAGTACTTC.

J is TRBJ1-2 and V is TRBV27; possible D gene TRBD1, 6 bases. V was shortened by 6 bases and J by 4 bases, with 18 bases between the two germline ends. The length of the CDR3 is 15 residues. Per germline, CDR1 MNHEY and CDR2 SMNVEV (reference sequence). The CDR3 sequence: CASSDQGRGSYGYTF. The CDR3 nucleotides are TGTGCCAGCAGCGATCAGGGGAGAGGGAGCTATGGCTACACCTTC.

Details on this clone: Other DNA sequences in this sample translate to the same CDR3. The chain has TRBV19 and TRBJ2-7, with TRBD1 matching over 7 bases. V was pared by 5 bases and J by 0 bases, with 1 base of the junction left unmatched. This CDR3 comprises 13 residues. From germline, CDR1 is LNHDA and CDR2 SQIVND (reference sequence). CDR3 in amino acids: CASSRDSSYEQYF. For the CDR3, the DNA is TGTGCCAGTAGTCGGGACAGCTCCTACGAGCAGTACTTC.

The chain employs TRBV30 and TRBJ2-3, with D perhaps matching TRBD2 (6 bases). Between the trimmed V and J ends, which lost 4 bases and 0 bases, there was a span of 17 bases. The germline gives CDR1 GTSNPN, CDR2 SVGIG (reference sequence). The CDR3 sequence is 16 residues long. The CDR3 DNA reads TGTGCCTGGAACCCGAGGCGGGACCGTAGCACAGATACGCAGTATTTT. Translated, it gives CAWNPRRDRSTDTQYF. The variable domain in full, with the rest retrieved from reference TRBV30 and TRBJ2-3, is SQTIHQWPATLVQPVGSPLSLECTVEGTSNPNLYWYRQAAGRGLQLLFYSVGIGQISSEVPQNLSASRPQDRQFILSSKKLLLSDSGFYLCAWNPRRDRSTDTQYFGPGTRLTVL.

V and J are TRBV27 and TRBJ2-4; possibly TRBD1 for D (5 bases). This CDR3 is built from 15 residues. Germline V gene lookup returns CDR1 MNHEY and CDR2 SMNVEV (reference sequence). V lost 4 bases, J lost 0 bases, and 10 bases lay in between. The CDR3 nucleotides are TGTGCCAGCAGTTCTCAGGGAAGAGCCAAAAACATTCAGTACTTC. Its translation is CASSSQGRAKNIQYF.